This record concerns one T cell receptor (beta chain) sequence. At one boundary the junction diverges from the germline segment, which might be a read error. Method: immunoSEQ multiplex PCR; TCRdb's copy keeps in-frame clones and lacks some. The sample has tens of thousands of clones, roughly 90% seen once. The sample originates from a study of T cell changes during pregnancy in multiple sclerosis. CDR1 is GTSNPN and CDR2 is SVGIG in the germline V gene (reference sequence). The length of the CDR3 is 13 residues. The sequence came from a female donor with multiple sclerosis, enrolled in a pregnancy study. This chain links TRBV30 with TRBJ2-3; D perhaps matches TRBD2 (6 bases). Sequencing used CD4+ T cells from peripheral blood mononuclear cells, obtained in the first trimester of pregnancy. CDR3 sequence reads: CAWTTTSIDTQYF. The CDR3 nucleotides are TGTGCCTGGACTACTACTAGCATAGATACGCAGTATTTT.